Below, one T cell receptor beta chain is given with its context. Its antigen remains undetermined. The input lacks base qualities; no much larger clone sits a single base away. The source of the sample is a study of blood T cell repertoires in COVID-19 (dated by TCRdb to about 2020). Background for the entire study: Samples covering the acute and convalescent phases of COVID-19 were provided by collaborators in the United States, Italy and Spain. A freely available public database, intended as a resource for researchers studying the immune response to SARS-CoV-2, is where the repertoires were released. The material from the prospective study consisted of cDNA or gDNA derived from T cells, B-cell-depleted T cells, or PBMCs. The samples were drawn from two sources: the first 160 participants of the ongoing ImmuneRACE study, and over 1,000 subjects contributed by 6 global collaborators. Where available, HLA class I and class II types were obtained from metadata supplied by the sample provider rather than from assay-based typing. Subjects who had been exposed to COVID-19, were actively infected with it, or had recovered from it provided the deeply sampled blood TCRbeta repertoires that made up the dataset. Nearly every sample came with metadata listing a de-identified subject ID, COVID-19 status, age in years and sex.

The immunoSEQ Assay, a bias-controlled multiplex PCR, was used to amplify TCRbeta CDR3 regions from genomic DNA. The paper's processing steps were these. The number of nucleated cells in each sample was estimated by amplification of reference gene primers within the assay. To quantify the absolute abundance of each unique TCRbeta CDR3 rearrangement, sequence reads were collapsed and filtered. For each sample, productive Simpson clonality was calculated by taking the square root of Simpson's diversity index across productive rearrangements. TCRdb obtained this table from immuneACCESS and retained in-frame rearrangements with V and J assigned. These tables miss some clones; where compared with another copy, unresolved V genes account for less than half of the shortfall, and the remainder is unexplained. D and trimming come from the DNA, and the V and J calls and clone size come from that table. For this sample the table gives about 500,000 clones, of which approximately 90% were detected only once. The top ten constitute roughly 0.7% of the sample.

Participants in the prospective study were aged about 18 to 95 years, lived in over 20 United States geographic areas, and enrolled through a virtual design. In the prospective study, participants were assigned to cohorts based on the clinical history participants reported in a screening survey and a study questionnaire. For ImmuneRACE Cohort 3, a participant was defined as recovered based on two consecutive negative NP/OP PCR tests, clearance by a healthcare professional, or resolution of symptoms. In the prospective study, mobile phlebotomists collected whole blood, serum and a nasopharyngeal or oropharyngeal swab from each participant. Prospective study participants could optionally give additional blood draws and questionnaires over an approximately two-month period. Before DNA extraction, blood samples from the prospective study were shipped at room temperature or frozen. The cysteine opens and the phenylalanine closes a CDR3 of 10 amino acids. The entry retains the CDR3 DNA only, 30 bases that are in frame from base 1. As encoded in the germline V gene, CDR1 is SQVTM while CDR2 is ANQGSEA. Cut back by 4 bases and 6 bases, the V and J ends lie 6 bases apart.

Overall study results and their limits: How much clinical and demographic metadata was included differed by source and by participant, and the metadata was provided uncurated.

This sequence uses TRBV29-1 and TRBJ1-2; the D gene assignment is ambiguous. The specimen was PBMCs or T cells enriched from blood (not recorded which). This TCR was sampled from a woman younger than 30 who had recovered from COVID-19. The CDR3 region reads CSVGEDGYTF. The nucleotide sequence reads as follows: TGCAGCGTTGGGGAGGATGGCTACACCTTC. Here the CDR3 is joined to the reference TRBV29-1 and TRBJ1-2 genes, and the full variable domain is: SAVISQKPSRDICQRGTSLTIQCQVDSQVTMMFWYRQQPGQSLTLIATANQGSEATYESGFVIDKFPISRPNLTFSTLTVSNMSPEDSSIYLCSVGEDGYTFGSGTRLTVV.